The subject of this entry is one TCR beta chain. What it binds is not known. This may be a read error: a much more frequent sequence differs by one nucleotide. The data were taken from a study of tumor and adjacent non-tumor tissue in lung cancer. Study-wide context: There were around 11 adenocarcinoma, a couple of squamous cell carcinoma and 1 small cell lung cancer cases. Patients were aged roughly 31 to 76, nine to eleven men and 5 women, stage I to III. General study results and limits: In normal lung, the top 100 clones were significantly more dominant than in tumor.

This sample's RNA came from whole unsorted tissue. Donors were chemotherapy-naive, newly diagnosed lung cancer surgical patients in China, August–late 2014. A modified ARM-PCR protocol with three rounds of nested PCR amplified TCRbeta. Each CDR3 protein is one row after TCRdb ran MiXCR on the multiplex PCR reads. The table lists tens of thousands of distinct CDR3 sequences, around 64% of them singletons. CDR1 WSHSY and CDR2 SAAADI come from the germline V gene. The CDR3 loop spans 17 amino acids. Trimming took off 4 bases at V and 0 bases at J, with 13 bases between the two ends. Sequencing used lung tumor tissue. The rearrangement uses TRBV10-2 and TRBJ2-6, with D uncertain. This TCR was recovered from a man between 60 and 70 years old with non-small cell lung cancer. CDR3 DNA sequence: TGCGCCAGCAGTGGAGGAGACGCGATCTCTGGGGCCAACGTCCTGACTTTC. Translated: CASSGGDAISGANVLTF.